The rows below give T cell receptor beta chains drawn from one sample of a study of regulatory T cells in long-lasting Graves disease. Using its own MiXCR run on the multiplex PCR reads, TCRdb lists one record per CDR3 protein. The table has under 800,000 distinct CDR3 sequences, 16% seen once. The same sample was also studied in work on T cells in Graves' hyperthyroidism and ophthalmopathy.

The material was peripheral blood mononuclear cells (PBMCs), obtained at new diagnosis, from a patient treated with antithyroid drugs. These receptors came from a woman in her twenties or thirties with Graves disease. Each CDR3 is given with its conserved first and last residue. A D gene is named only where the DNA matches it firmly. Clone size is given for some rows only: seen once, a few or many times, or a class if the clone is expanded.

D: -
J: TRBJ1-2
size: many
V: TRBV20-1
DNA: TGCAGTGCAACGACAGAAACAGGGTACGACTACACCTTC
CDR3: CSATTETGYDYTF

D: -
J: TRBJ2-7
size: few
V: TRBV4-1
DNA: TGCGCCAGCAGCCAAGAGCAGGTGTTGTCCTACGAGCAGTACTTC
CDR3: CASSQEQVLSYEQYF

D: TRBD2
J: TRBJ2-5
size: many
V: TRBV7-2
DNA: TGTGCCAGCAGTCGGCTAGCGGGAGTTGAGACCCAGTACTTC
CDR3: CASSRLAGVETQYF

D: -
J: TRBJ1-1
size: -
V: TRBV30
DNA: TGTGCCTGGAGGGGGGGGAGGACAACCGCTAGGAACACTGAAGCTTTCTTT
CDR3: CAWRGGRTTARNTEAFF

D: TRBD2
J: TRBJ2-2
size: few
V: TRBV7-8
DNA: TGTGCCAGCAGCTTTCTCTCCGGACTAGCGGGAGGTTTGACGAACACCGGGGAGCTGTTTTTT
CDR3: CASSFLSGLAGGLTNTGELFF

D: TRBD1
J: TRBJ1-5
size: many
V: TRBV2
DNA: TGTGCCAGCCAAGTGTCAGGGGGCGATCAGCCCCAGCATTTT
CDR3: CASQVSGGDQPQHF

D: TRBD1
J: TRBJ1-5
size: many
V: TRBV19
DNA: TGTGCCAGTAGTTCTTTGGACAGGGGGCACAATCAGCCCCAGCATTTT
CDR3: CASSSLDRGHNQPQHF

D: -
J: TRBJ1-5
size: many
V: TRBV30
DNA: TGTGCCTGGAGTCCGGAGATAGGGGAGCCCCAGCATTTT
CDR3: CAWSPEIGEPQHF

D: TRBD2
J: TRBJ2-2
size: many
V: TRBV28
DNA: TGTGCCAGCAGTCCCCTCGGTTTAGCGGGAACCGGGGAGCTGTTTTTT
CDR3: CASSPLGLAGTGELFF

D: TRBD1
J: TRBJ1-4
size: many
V: TRBV30
DNA: TGTGCCTGGGGGACAGAAGTGGGCAAACTGTTTTTT
CDR3: CAWGTEVGKLFF

D: TRBD2
J: TRBJ2-5
size: -
V: TRBV3-1
DNA: TGTGCCAGCAGCCACCTAGCGGGAGGCCCAGAGACCCAGTACTTC
CDR3: CASSHLAGGPETQYF

D: -
J: TRBJ2-1
size: -
V: TRBV7-9
DNA: TGTGCCAGCAGCTTAGTTGGAGTTGGTCGGAGGGAGCAGTTCTTC
CDR3: CASSLVGVGRREQFF

D: TRBD1
J: TRBJ2-7
size: -
V: TRBV28
DNA: TGTGCCAGCAGCCCCTCAGACAGGGGTTCCTACGAGCAGTACTTC
CDR3: CASSPSDRGSYEQYF

D: -
J: TRBJ1-2
size: -
V: TRBV13
DNA: TGTGCCAGTACGACCTCGGGGTACGACGACCATGGCTACACCTTC
CDR3: CASTTSGYDDHGYTF

D: -
J: TRBJ1-2
size: many
V: TRBV25-1
DNA: TGTGCCAGCAGTGAATCCGGACGGACCTATGGCTACACCTTC
CDR3: CASSESGRTYGYTF

D: -
J: TRBJ1-6
size: many
V: TRBV11-2
DNA: TGTGCCAGCAGCTTTGGGAGTTCACCCCTCCACTTT
CDR3: CASSFGSSPLHF

D: TRBD2
J: TRBJ2-7
size: -
V: TRBV5-4
DNA: TGTGCCAGCAGCTTGGTGGCTAGCGGGAGGGCGGGCTACGAGCAGTACTTC
CDR3: CASSLVASGRAGYEQYF

D: -
J: TRBJ2-7
size: -
V: TRBV7-9
DNA: TGTGCCAGCAGCCGAGGCGACTCCCGGTACTTC
CDR3: CASSRGDSRYF

D: TRBD1
J: TRBJ1-5
size: few
V: TRBV20-1
DNA: TGCAGTGCTTTACAGGGGGCTTCCTATCAGCCCCAGCATTTT
CDR3: CSALQGASYQPQHF

D: TRBD2
J: TRBJ2-7
size: -
V: TRBV6-9
DNA: TGTGCCAACAGTTACGGGACTAGCGGCTACGAGCAGTACTTC
CDR3: CANSYGTSGYEQYF

D: -
J: TRBJ2-7
size: many
V: TRBV2
DNA: TGTGCCAGCATTGGGGGCCTTGGCTACGAGCAGTACTTC
CDR3: CASIGGLGYEQYF

D: TRBD2
J: TRBJ2-1
size: -
V: TRBV12-3/TRBV12-4
DNA: TGTGCCAGCAGTTTCGGCCTAGCGGGAAGATACAATGAGCAGTTCTTC
CDR3: CASSFGLAGRYNEQFF

D: -
J: TRBJ1-1
size: many
V: TRBV28
DNA: TGTGCCAGCAGTTTAAGACCGGTGATCGAAGCTTTCTTT
CDR3: CASSLRPVIEAFF

D: TRBD2
J: TRBJ2-1
size: -
V: TRBV28
DNA: TGTGCCAGCAGCCAAACGGGACTAGCGGGACGCAATGAGCAGTTCTTC
CDR3: CASSQTGLAGRNEQFF

D: -
J: TRBJ2-7
size: -
V: TRBV20-1
DNA: TGCAGTGTCGAGACTGGCTGGGAGCAGTACTTC
CDR3: CSVETGWEQYF

D: -
J: TRBJ1-1
size: many
V: TRBV6-5
DNA: TGTGCCAGCAGTTTGAGGCTACGTGCTGAAGCTTTCTTT
CDR3: CASSLRLRAEAFF

D: -
J: TRBJ2-2
size: -
V: TRBV28
DNA: TGTGCCAGCAGTCGTGACGGGGAGCGGTTTTTT
CDR3: CASSRDGERFF

D: -
J: TRBJ1-5
size: -
V: TRBV5-4
DNA: TGTGCCAGCAGCTTGAAGTCGGGAAGCAATCAGCCCCAGCATTTT
CDR3: CASSLKSGSNQPQHF

D: -
J: TRBJ2-3
size: -
V: TRBV29-1
DNA: TGCAGCGCCGGGGACGGAATCGATTTCAATCAGCCCCAGTATTTT
CDR3: CSAGDGIDFNQPQYF

D: -
J: TRBJ2-5
size: -
V: TRBV6-2/TRBV6-3
DNA: TGTGCCAGCGGGCCGGGAGTGGGAAGTACGAGGGAGACCCAGTACTTC
CDR3: CASGPGVGSTRETQYF

D: -
J: TRBJ2-2
size: many
V: TRBV6-2/TRBV6-3
DNA: TGTGCCAGCCGGCCGCACACCGGGGAGCTGTTTTTT
CDR3: CASRPHTGELFF

D: TRBD2
J: TRBJ2-7
size: many
V: TRBV2
DNA: TGTGCCAGCAGTGGGGCGGGAGTGCAGCAGTACTTC
CDR3: CASSGAGVQQYF

D: -
J: TRBJ2-1
size: many
V: TRBV7-2
DNA: TGTGCCAGCAGCTTAGTTGCACTACCCGAGCAGTTCTTC
CDR3: CASSLVALPEQFF

D: -
J: TRBJ2-6
size: few
V: TRBV20-1
DNA: TGCAGTGCTAAGGGGTTTGAGATAGGGGCCAACGTCCTGACTTTC
CDR3: CSAKGFEIGANVLTF

D: TRBD1
J: TRBJ1-3
size: many
V: TRBV5-1
DNA: TGCGCCAGCAGCCAAACGGACAGGGGCTTTGGAAACACCATATATTTT
CDR3: CASSQTDRGFGNTIYF

D: -
J: TRBJ1-1
size: many
V: TRBV20-1
DNA: TGCAGTGCTAGGCGCCAGGGCTACGAAGCTTTCTTT
CDR3: CSARRQGYEAFF

D: TRBD2
J: TRBJ2-1
size: few
V: TRBV11-3
DNA: TGTGCCAGCAGCCCCGCGGGTAGCGGGAGGGGTGAGCAGTTCTTC
CDR3: CASSPAGSGRGEQFF

D: TRBD1
J: TRBJ1-5
size: few
V: TRBV5-6
DNA: TGTGCCAGCAGCTACAGGGGGAAGGGTAGCAATCAGCCCCAGCATTTT
CDR3: CASSYRGKGSNQPQHF

D: TRBD1
J: TRBJ1-2
size: few
V: TRBV7-9
DNA: TGTGCCAGCAGCCCGACGGGCAGGGGGCTTTATGGCTACACCTTC
CDR3: CASSPTGRGLYGYTF

D: -
J: TRBJ2-6
size: many
V: TRBV27
DNA: TGTGCCAGCAGTTTATTGGCAAGCTCTGGGGCCAACGTCCTGACTTTC
CDR3: CASSLLASSGANVLTF

D: TRBD2
J: TRBJ2-3
size: few
V: TRBV6-2/TRBV6-3
DNA: TGTGCCAGCATGTTCGCGGGAGGGCGAAGAGATACGCAGTATTTT
CDR3: CASMFAGGRRDTQYF

D: -
J: TRBJ2-3
size: -
V: TRBV5-1
DNA: TGCGCCAGCATTCCACTAGCCTCCGGGGATACGCAGTATTTT
CDR3: CASIPLASGDTQYF

D: -
J: TRBJ2-7
size: many
V: TRBV2
DNA: TGTGCCAGCAGTGAAGGGTGGGGACCCTACGAGCAGTACTTC
CDR3: CASSEGWGPYEQYF

D: TRBD2
J: TRBJ2-5
size: many
V: TRBV20-1
DNA: TGCAGTGCTCCTAGGCCAGGACTAGTGCTGCAAGGGACCCAGTACTTC
CDR3: CSAPRPGLVLQGTQYF

D: -
J: TRBJ2-3
size: many
V: TRBV27
DNA: TGTGCCAGCAGCCCCGGGGGAGTGGTCTTTATCCGCACAGATACGCAGTATTTT
CDR3: CASSPGGVVFIRTDTQYF